This T cell receptor beta chain was obtained from a study of T cell responses to AZD1222 COVID-19 vaccine. Study-wide results and limits: Two doses of AZD1222 preceded a rise in Spike-specific TCR breadth and depth. White British people made up most donors, females outnumbered males, and clonal diversity was possibly underestimated. Repertoires were sampled only after the peak T cell response.

In the case of this clone: Its antigen is currently unknown.

This CDR3 has 13 amino acids. Germline assignment: CDR1 SEHNR and CDR2 FQNEAQ (reference sequence). Trimming took 4 bases from V and 7 from J, leaving 13 bases between them. Generated by immunoSEQ multiplex PCR, the TCRdb table keeps only in-frame clones and is missing some. The table has 150,000 to 200,000 clones, more than 80% seen once; the top ten hold roughly 6.5%. Sequenced here: peripheral blood, sampled on day 0 of AZD1222 vaccination. The receptor comes from an adult in good health. V gene TRBV7-9 combines with J gene TRBJ2-5; no clear D. CDR3 protein: CASSSDLYGTQYF. The CDR3 DNA follows: TGTGCCAGCAGCTCGGACCTCTACGGGACCCAGTACTTC.